The TCR beta chain described here comes from a study of T cell repertoires in cytomegalovirus infection. On the study more broadly: HLA-B-restricted CMV epitopes that are well studied, plus recently identified HLA-C-restricted ones, were used by the study. From public TCR beta signatures came an indication of both CMV infection and matching HLA type. Findings of the study overall: HLA-C-restricted CMV clonotypes gave the most frequent clonotype in two of eight donors.

TCRdb reprocessed the reads via MiXCR and lists one record per CDR3 protein. The sample includes approximately 730,000 distinct CDR3 sequences, about 29% of them seen just once. This clonotype was seen a handful of times. Its antigen is not known. V shed 4 bases and J shed 6 bases, with 19 bases lying between them. The germline CDR1 and CDR2 sequences are SGHDT and YYEEEE. This CDR3 comprises 15 residues. This TCR came from a human donor in good health (CMV status not recorded). Some clones in this sample may be carry-over from other donors' samples. The specimen was cultured CD8+ T cells from PBMCs, collected from culture after CMV antigen stimulation. The genes are TRBV5-6 and TRBJ2-5; a weak D match, TRBD2 (5 bases). CDR3 nucleotide sequence: TGTGCCAGCAGCCCGGGGTACGGGCTCAGAAAGACCCAGTACTTC. This encodes CASSPGYGLRKTQYF.